A selection of T cell receptor beta chains follows, all from one sample in a study of regulatory T cells in long-lasting Graves disease. From the multiplex PCR reads, TCRdb called clonotypes with MiXCR, one entry per CDR3 protein. The repertoire holds approximately 400,000 distinct CDR3 sequences, with about 23% as singletons. This specimen was peripheral blood mononuclear cells (PBMCs), taken when the disease was refractory, from a patient treated with antithyroid drugs. The receptors were sampled from a woman between 40 and 55 years old with Graves disease. Both conserved end residues are part of each CDR3. Clone size, where shown, is once, few, many, or a class for clones that have expanded.

>many|TRBJ1-5|TRBV28
CASSLMSSNQPQHF
>many|TRBJ2-7|TRBV30
CAWSHGYEQYF
>NA|TRBJ2-1|TRBV28
CASSDPTASSYNEQFF
>many|TRBJ2-7|TRBV12-3/TRBV12-4
CASSLAVRRLHF
>NA|TRBJ2-2|TRBV5-1
CASTMDPEKIIRAGELFF
>NA|TRBJ2-5|TRBV5-1
CASSLEHRLQGTQYF
>few|TRBJ2-5|TRBV24-1
CATSDQSGSGQETQYF
>NA|TRBJ2-1|TRBV20-1
CSARVWRLGLGEQFF
>NA|TRBJ2-5|TRBV28
CASQGTGYVGETQYF
>NA|TRBJ2-7|TRBV5-1
CASSRTGLASYEQYF
>NA|TRBJ2-5|TRBV10-3
CATRGGVRGETQYF
>NA|TRBJ1-3|TRBV19
CASNDDGSSGNTIYF